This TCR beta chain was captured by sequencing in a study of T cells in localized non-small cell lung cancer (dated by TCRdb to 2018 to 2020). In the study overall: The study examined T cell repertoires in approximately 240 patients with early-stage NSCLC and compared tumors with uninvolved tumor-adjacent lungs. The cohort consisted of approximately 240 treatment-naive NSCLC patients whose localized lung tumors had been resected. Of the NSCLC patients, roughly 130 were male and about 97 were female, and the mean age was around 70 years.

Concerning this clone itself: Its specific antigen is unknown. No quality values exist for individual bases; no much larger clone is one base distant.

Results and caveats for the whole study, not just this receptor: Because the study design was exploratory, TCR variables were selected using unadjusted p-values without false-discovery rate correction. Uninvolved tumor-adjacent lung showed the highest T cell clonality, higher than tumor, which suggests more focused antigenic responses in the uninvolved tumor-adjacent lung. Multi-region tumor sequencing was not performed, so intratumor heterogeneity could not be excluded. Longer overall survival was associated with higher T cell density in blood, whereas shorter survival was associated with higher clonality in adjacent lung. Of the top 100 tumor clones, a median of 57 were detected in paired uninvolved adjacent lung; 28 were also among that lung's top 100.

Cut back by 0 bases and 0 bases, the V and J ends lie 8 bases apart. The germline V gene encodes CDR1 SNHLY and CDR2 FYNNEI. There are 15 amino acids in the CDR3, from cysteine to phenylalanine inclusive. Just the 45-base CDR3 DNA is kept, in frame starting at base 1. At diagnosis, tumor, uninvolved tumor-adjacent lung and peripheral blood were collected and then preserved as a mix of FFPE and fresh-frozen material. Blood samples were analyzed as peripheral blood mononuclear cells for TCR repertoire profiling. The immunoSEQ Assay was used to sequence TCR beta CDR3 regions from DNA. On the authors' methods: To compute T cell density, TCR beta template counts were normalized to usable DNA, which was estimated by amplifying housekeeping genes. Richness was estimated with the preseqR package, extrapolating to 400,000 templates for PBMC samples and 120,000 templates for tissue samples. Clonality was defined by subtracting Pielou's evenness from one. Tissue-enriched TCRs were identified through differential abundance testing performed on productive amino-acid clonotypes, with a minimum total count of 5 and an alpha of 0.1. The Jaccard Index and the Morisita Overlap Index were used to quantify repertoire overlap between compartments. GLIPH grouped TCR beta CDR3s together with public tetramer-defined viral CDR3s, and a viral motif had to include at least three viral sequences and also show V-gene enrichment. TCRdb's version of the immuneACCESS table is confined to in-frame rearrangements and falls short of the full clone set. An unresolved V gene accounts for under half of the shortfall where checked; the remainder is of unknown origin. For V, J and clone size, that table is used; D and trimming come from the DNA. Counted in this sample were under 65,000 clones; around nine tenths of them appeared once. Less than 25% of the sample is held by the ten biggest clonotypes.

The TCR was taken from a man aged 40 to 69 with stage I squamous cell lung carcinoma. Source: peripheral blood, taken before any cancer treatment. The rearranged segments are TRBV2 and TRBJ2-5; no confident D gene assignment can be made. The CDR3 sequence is CASSEALPYQETQYF. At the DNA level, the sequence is TGTGCCAGCAGTGAAGCGCTTCCTTACCAAGAGACCCAGTACTTC.